The rows below give T cell receptor beta chains drawn from one sample of a study of T cells after yellow fever vaccination. Via MiXCR, TCRdb re-called the 5' RACE reads, giving one row per CDR3 protein. The sample comprises tens of thousands of distinct CDR3 sequences, approximately 3.5% of which are singletons, and 0.75% to 1% rests with the top ten. The sample here was PBMCs, either bulk or a sorted T-cell subset (CD4+, CD8+, memory, or dextramer-sorted; not recorded which), taken approximately 47 days after the first yellow fever vaccination. The receptors come from a man aged 18 to 29 who received the YFV17D yellow fever vaccine. Each CDR3 is given with its conserved first and last residue. D genes are given only for firm matches. Size values are once, few and many counts, or a class for expanded clones, and some rows have none.

many NA TRBJ1-1 TRBV29-1 CSVEVGQNTEAFF TGCAGCGTTGAAGTGGGCCAGAACACTGAAGCTTTCTTT
many NA TRBJ1-2 TRBV4-3 CASSQEGPGLRSTNYGYTF TGCGCCAGCAGCCAAGAAGGCCCAGGCCTCCGTTCGACTAACTATGGCTACACCTTC
many NA TRBJ1-2 TRBV7-2 CASSLGVSLGYTF TGTGCCAGCAGCTTAGGGGTGAGCCTGGGCTACACCTTC
NA TRBD2 TRBJ2-3 TRBV29-1 CSVDALGASGGDTQYF TGCAGCGTTGATGCCCTTGGGGCTAGCGGGGGTGATACGCAGTATTTT
many NA TRBJ2-1 TRBV4-3 CASSQGTSSYNEQFF TGCGCCAGCAGCCAAGGCACGAGCTCCTACAATGAGCAGTTCTTC
many NA TRBJ1-6 TRBV5-1 CASSFLQDNSPLHF TGCGCCAGCAGCTTCTTACAGGACAATTCACCCCTCCACTTT
many TRBD2 TRBJ2-3 TRBV5-4 CASSFGVAGGAADTQYF TGTGCCAGCAGCTTCGGCGTCGCCGGGGGGGCCGCGGATACGCAGTATTTT
NA TRBD2 TRBJ2-1 TRBV2 CALCPGGGGLAGPYNEQFF TGTGCCCTCTGCCCGGGTGGGGGGGGACTAGCGGGCCCCTACAATGAGCAGTTCTTC
few NA TRBJ2-1 TRBV20-1 CSAQGPALGNEQFF TGCAGTGCCCAGGGACCCGCCTTGGGGAATGAGCAGTTCTTC
many NA TRBJ1-5 TRBV7-2 CASSPRRGEAQPQHF TGTGCCAGCAGCCCACGACGGGGGGAGGCTCAGCCCCAGCATTTT
many NA TRBJ1-2 TRBV25-1 CASSVGTLGYTF TGTGCCAGCAGTGTAGGGACATTGGGCTACACCTTC
NA NA TRBJ1-5 TRBV10-3 CAISERGFNEPQHF TGTGCCATCAGTGAGAGGGGATTTAATGAGCCCCAGCATTTT
many NA TRBJ1-2 TRBV7-3 CASSLKRGDYGYTF TGTGCCAGCAGCTTAAAGCGGGGGGACTATGGCTACACCTTC
many NA TRBJ2-7 TRBV14 CASSQAGNYEQYF TGTGCCAGCAGCCAGGCAGGGAACTACGAGCAGTACTTC
many TRBD1 TRBJ2-2 TRBV5-1 CASSTRRTGYTGELFF TGCGCCAGCAGCACGCGCCGGACAGGGTACACCGGGGAGCTGTTTTTT
many NA TRBJ1-2 TRBV6-5 CASSYSSSGSGGASYGYTF TGTGCCAGCAGTTACTCGTCCTCCGGGAGCGGGGGCGCGAGTTATGGCTACACCTTC
many TRBD1 TRBJ1-4 TRBV29-1 CSVRGAAEKLFF TGCAGCGTCAGGGGGGCGGCCGAAAAACTGTTTTTT
many NA TRBJ1-1 TRBV6-1 CASRDNTEAFF TGTGCCAGCAGGGACAACACTGAAGCTTTCTTT
medium-sized NA TRBJ2-5 TRBV29-1 CSVGQETQYF TGCAGCGTTGGGCAAGAGACCCAGTACTTC
many NA TRBJ2-3 TRBV11-1 CASSRLVADTQYF TGTGCCAGCAGTCGACTAGTCGCGGATACGCAGTATTTT
many NA TRBJ1-6 TRBV7-2 CASSFRTSSSYNSPLHF TGTGCCAGCAGCTTCAGGACCAGTAGCTCCTATAATTCACCCCTCCACTTT
many NA TRBJ1-2 TRBV24-1 CATSDDSYGYTF TGTGCCACCAGTGACGACAGCTATGGCTACACCTTC
many NA TRBJ1-5 TRBV30 CAWNPQLSNQPQHF TGTGCCTGGAACCCTCAGTTGAGCAATCAGCCCCAGCATTTT
many NA TRBJ2-2 TRBV7-3 CASSLTTGELFF TGTGCCAGCAGCTTAACGACAGGGGAGCTGTTTTTT